This TCR beta chain is from a study of cytomegalovirus exposure and HLA in healthy donors. Study conclusions and caveats: Several top significant clusters appeared, in a later analysis, to be linked to common viral pathogens. The study reported that TCR beta sequences accurately predicted HLA-A and HLA-B alleles in most subjects. Most TCR sequences showed up rarely, but some public TCRs showed up in many donors. The likely explanation for a cluster of highly shared sequence variants was sequencing artifact.

Both 60 Vbeta primers and 13 Jbeta primers went into the PCR. Using immunoSEQ multiplex PCR, the repertoire was profiled, and TCRdb retains in-frame clones only, with some absent. Of roughly 100,000 clones detected, 9.5% to 15% appear once; the ten largest clones hold about a sixth. Remarks on this clone: Its antigen is not known.

The CDR3 has 15 amino acids. Germline CDR1 SGHRS, CDR2 YFSETQ. Trimming took off 2 bases at V and 5 bases at J, with 16 bases between the two ends. V gene TRBV5-1 combines with J gene TRBJ2-5; no clear D gene. The sequencing input was PBMCs. This clonotype was obtained from a middle-aged man in good health and CMV-seropositive. The CDR3 sequence: CASSFSSSGFETQYF. CDR3 DNA: TGCGCCAGCAGCTTTTCTTCTAGTGGGTTTGAGACCCAGTACTTC.